The rows below give T cell receptor beta chains drawn from one sample of a study of T cell repertoires in cytomegalovirus infection. One entry per CDR3 protein results from TCRdb running MiXCR on the reads. The sample consists of approximately 270,000 distinct CDR3 sequences, 20% to 25% of them appearing once. These TCRs are of unknown antigen specificity. Sequences were derived from cultured PBMCs, sampled from culture after CMV antigen stimulation. The receptors stem from a human donor in good health (CMV status not recorded). Some clones in this sample may be carry-over from other donors' samples. Both conserved end residues are part of each CDR3. A D gene is named only where the DNA matches it firmly. Clone size is stated in some rows and not others, as once, few, many or a class when expanded.

j_gene: TRBJ1-3; v_gene: TRBV12-3/TRBV12-4; d_gene: NA; abundance: many; CDR3nt: TGTGCCAGCAGTTTGAGGACAGAAGGAAACACCATATATTTT; CDR3aa: CASSLRTEGNTIYF
j_gene: TRBJ2-3; v_gene: TRBV5-6; d_gene: NA; abundance: NA; CDR3nt: TGTGCCAGCAGCTTGATCCCAGGGTTCGTCGCAGATACGCAGTATTTT; CDR3aa: CASSLIPGFVADTQYF
j_gene: TRBJ2-5; v_gene: TRBV7-6; d_gene: NA; abundance: many; CDR3nt: TGTGCCAGCAGCTTAGCGCCAGAATCCCTCCAAGAGACCCAGTACTTC; CDR3aa: CASSLAPESLQETQYF
j_gene: TRBJ2-5; v_gene: TRBV7-9; d_gene: TRBD1; abundance: NA; CDR3nt: TGTGCCAGCAGCGACCCTACGGACAGGGCAGGACTAGAGACCCAGTACTTC; CDR3aa: CASSDPTDRAGLETQYF
j_gene: TRBJ2-1; v_gene: TRBV28; d_gene: NA; abundance: NA; CDR3nt: TGTGCCAGCAGTCCTCCGGGTCCCACTTCCCGCTCCTACAATGAGCAGTTCTTC; CDR3aa: CASSPPGPTSRSYNEQFF
j_gene: TRBJ2-2; v_gene: TRBV6-2/TRBV6-3; d_gene: TRBD2; abundance: few; CDR3nt: TGTGCCAGCAGACGACGACTAGCGGGAGTTGGGGGCACCGGGGAGCTGTTTTTT; CDR3aa: CASRRRLAGVGGTGELFF
j_gene: TRBJ1-2; v_gene: TRBV7-2; d_gene: NA; abundance: many; CDR3nt: TGTGCCAGCAGACCCACAGGGACGGTCCCTATAATCACCTTC; CDR3aa: CASRPTGTVPIITF
j_gene: TRBJ1-2; v_gene: TRBV7-2; d_gene: NA; abundance: many; CDR3nt: TGTGCCAGCAGCCCTTTGGGGCTAGGCTACACCTTC; CDR3aa: CASSPLGLGYTF
j_gene: TRBJ1-4; v_gene: TRBV12-3/TRBV12-4; d_gene: NA; abundance: NA; CDR3nt: TGTGCCAGCAGTTTATTAGGGGGAAATGAAAAACTGTTTTTT; CDR3aa: CASSLLGGNEKLFF
j_gene: TRBJ2-1; v_gene: TRBV19; d_gene: NA; abundance: once; CDR3nt: TGTGCCAGTTCTACTGTCTCCTACAATGAGCAGTTCTTC; CDR3aa: CASSTVSYNEQFF
j_gene: TRBJ2-1; v_gene: TRBV18; d_gene: TRBD2; abundance: NA; CDR3nt: TGTGCCAGCTCACCCCCGAGGCGACTAGCGGGAGTGGACAATGAGCAGTTCTTC; CDR3aa: CASSPPRRLAGVDNEQFF
j_gene: TRBJ2-2; v_gene: TRBV7-4; d_gene: TRBD1; abundance: NA; CDR3nt: TGTGCCAGCAGGCCTGGACAGGGGTGGACCGGGGAGCTGTTTTTT; CDR3aa: CASRPGQGWTGELFF
j_gene: TRBJ2-7; v_gene: TRBV7-9; d_gene: TRBD2; abundance: many; CDR3nt: TGTGCCAGCAGCCCGATTCGGGGGGCCTACGAGCAGTACTTC; CDR3aa: CASSPIRGAYEQYF
j_gene: TRBJ2-3; v_gene: TRBV12-3/TRBV12-4; d_gene: NA; abundance: few; CDR3nt: TGTGCCAGCAGCTACGGACCGGGAGATACGCAGTATTTT; CDR3aa: CASSYGPGDTQYF
j_gene: TRBJ2-1; v_gene: TRBV4-3; d_gene: TRBD2; abundance: NA; CDR3nt: TGCGCCAGCAGCCAAGTTATGACTAGCGGAAAAGAGCAGTTCTTC; CDR3aa: CASSQVMTSGKEQFF
j_gene: TRBJ2-3; v_gene: TRBV2; d_gene: NA; abundance: NA; CDR3nt: TGTGCCAGCAGTGTAGGGGAAATCACAGATACGCAGTATTTT; CDR3aa: CASSVGEITDTQYF
j_gene: TRBJ2-2; v_gene: TRBV6-1; d_gene: NA; abundance: many; CDR3nt: TGTGCCAGCAGTTCCATCCGACTCTCCACGGGGGAGCTGTTTTTT; CDR3aa: CASSSIRLSTGELFF
j_gene: TRBJ2-7; v_gene: TRBV6-2/TRBV6-3; d_gene: NA; abundance: NA; CDR3nt: TGTGCCAGCAGCCTATTCGAGAGCTCCTACGAGCAGTACTTC; CDR3aa: CASSLFESSYEQYF
j_gene: TRBJ2-3; v_gene: TRBV9; d_gene: NA; abundance: NA; CDR3nt: TGTGCCAGCAGCGTTCTAGCCGACCCTAGCACAGATACGCAGTATTTT; CDR3aa: CASSVLADPSTDTQYF
j_gene: TRBJ1-2; v_gene: TRBV27; d_gene: NA; abundance: NA; CDR3nt: TGTGCCCCGGAAGGGGGAGGCTACACCTTC; CDR3aa: CAPEGGGYTF
j_gene: TRBJ2-1; v_gene: TRBV7-8; d_gene: NA; abundance: few; CDR3nt: TGTGCCAGCAGCTTAGTCAGGGCGCCCTACAATGAGCAGTTCTTC; CDR3aa: CASSLVRAPYNEQFF
j_gene: TRBJ2-3; v_gene: TRBV11-2; d_gene: TRBD2; abundance: NA; CDR3nt: TGTGCCAGCAGCTTAGGGACTAGCGGGAGAAGGACAGATACGCAGTATTTT; CDR3aa: CASSLGTSGRRTDTQYF
j_gene: TRBJ2-1; v_gene: TRBV4-2; d_gene: TRBD1; abundance: many; CDR3nt: TGTGCCAGCAGCCCCGGACAGGGGAGGCTAGGTGAGCAGTTCTTC; CDR3aa: CASSPGQGRLGEQFF
j_gene: TRBJ2-2; v_gene: TRBV6-1; d_gene: TRBD2; abundance: many; CDR3nt: TGTGCCAGCACCCTCCAGGGGCCGGGACTAGCGGGAAAAGGGACCGGGGAGCTGTTTTTT; CDR3aa: CASTLQGPGLAGKGTGELFF
j_gene: TRBJ1-2; v_gene: TRBV27; d_gene: NA; abundance: few; CDR3nt: TGTGCCAGCAGTCCAAGCAGGCCCAACTATGGCTACACCTTC; CDR3aa: CASSPSRPNYGYTF
j_gene: TRBJ2-5; v_gene: TRBV29-1; d_gene: NA; abundance: NA; CDR3nt: TGCAGCGCCCGAGGGGGGGCAGAGACCCAGTACTTC; CDR3aa: CSARGGAETQYF
j_gene: TRBJ1-2; v_gene: TRBV19; d_gene: NA; abundance: few; CDR3nt: TGTGCCAGTAGTATCGGACGAGATTCTGGCTACACCTTC; CDR3aa: CASSIGRDSGYTF
j_gene: TRBJ2-1; v_gene: TRBV6-6; d_gene: NA; abundance: NA; CDR3nt: TGTGCCAGCAGTTACGGTCTAATATTTCAGGGCTACAATGAGCAGTTCTTC; CDR3aa: CASSYGLIFQGYNEQFF
j_gene: TRBJ2-5; v_gene: TRBV7-2; d_gene: TRBD2; abundance: many; CDR3nt: TGTGCCAGCAGTCCCCTAGCGGGAGGGCCGGAGACCCAGTACTTC; CDR3aa: CASSPLAGGPETQYF
j_gene: TRBJ2-7; v_gene: TRBV7-6; d_gene: TRBD1; abundance: few; CDR3nt: TGTGCCAGCAGCTGGGGGGACAGGGGGTTCGGCGAGCAGTACTTC; CDR3aa: CASSWGDRGFGEQYF
j_gene: TRBJ2-5; v_gene: TRBV7-2; d_gene: TRBD2; abundance: NA; CDR3nt: TGTGCCAGCAGCTTCCAAGCGGGGGCCACGGAGACCCAGTACTTC; CDR3aa: CASSFQAGATETQYF
j_gene: TRBJ2-2; v_gene: TRBV29-1; d_gene: NA; abundance: NA; CDR3nt: TGCAGCGTTTCCCCCGCGAACACCGGGGAGCTGTTTTTT; CDR3aa: CSVSPANTGELFF
j_gene: TRBJ2-7; v_gene: TRBV20-1; d_gene: NA; abundance: few; CDR3nt: TGCAGTGCACTAAAGGTGTACGAGCAGTACTTC; CDR3aa: CSALKVYEQYF
j_gene: TRBJ2-1; v_gene: TRBV7-9; d_gene: NA; abundance: few; CDR3nt: TGTGCCAGCAGCTTATCCGCAGCGCCCACTTACAATGAGCAGTTCTTC; CDR3aa: CASSLSAAPTYNEQFF
j_gene: TRBJ2-6; v_gene: TRBV10-3; d_gene: NA; abundance: few; CDR3nt: TGTGCCATCAGTGAGCCGGCTGGGGCCAACGTCCTGACTTTC; CDR3aa: CAISEPAGANVLTF
j_gene: TRBJ2-1; v_gene: TRBV7-6; d_gene: TRBD2; abundance: few; CDR3nt: TGTGCCAGCAGCCGGCTCCGGCTAGCGGGAGGTCGCTCCTACAATGAGCAGTTCTTC; CDR3aa: CASSRLRLAGGRSYNEQFF
j_gene: TRBJ2-1; v_gene: TRBV7-2; d_gene: NA; abundance: many; CDR3nt: TGTGCCAGCAGCTTAGCGGAAGGGGAGAATGAGCAGTTCTTC; CDR3aa: CASSLAEGENEQFF
j_gene: TRBJ2-5; v_gene: TRBV7-9; d_gene: NA; abundance: few; CDR3nt: TGTGCCAGCAGCTTGATCCCGGAGACCCAGTACTTC; CDR3aa: CASSLIPETQYF
j_gene: TRBJ1-5; v_gene: TRBV6-2/TRBV6-3; d_gene: TRBD1; abundance: NA; CDR3nt: TGTGCCAGCAGTTACTCGACAGGGGGACCTCAGCCCCAGCATTTT; CDR3aa: CASSYSTGGPQPQHF
j_gene: TRBJ1-2; v_gene: TRBV12-3/TRBV12-4; d_gene: NA; abundance: NA; CDR3nt: TGTGCCAGCAGTTCTCGCCGGGGTCTGGGAGGCTACACCTTC; CDR3aa: CASSSRRGLGGYTF
j_gene: TRBJ1-5; v_gene: TRBV19; d_gene: TRBD1; abundance: NA; CDR3nt: TGTGCCAGTAGTATATACAGGGGCGACCAGCCCCAGCATTTT; CDR3aa: CASSIYRGDQPQHF
j_gene: TRBJ1-4; v_gene: TRBV20-1; d_gene: NA; abundance: NA; CDR3nt: TGCAGTGCTAGATCGACAGCTTCTAATGAAAAACTGTTTTTT; CDR3aa: CSARSTASNEKLFF
j_gene: TRBJ2-2; v_gene: TRBV30; d_gene: NA; abundance: NA; CDR3nt: TGTGCCTGGAGTCATCCCGGGAGAGCGAACACCGGGGAGCTGTTTTTT; CDR3aa: CAWSHPGRANTGELFF
j_gene: TRBJ2-2; v_gene: TRBV7-2; d_gene: TRBD2; abundance: many; CDR3nt: TGTGCCAGCAGCTTAGTGGGCCCAGCGGGAGGGTACAACACCGGGGAGCTGTTTTTT; CDR3aa: CASSLVGPAGGYNTGELFF
j_gene: TRBJ1-1; v_gene: TRBV6-2/TRBV6-3; d_gene: NA; abundance: many; CDR3nt: TGTGCCAGCAGTTACGGTGGTCCGAACACTGAAGCTTTCTTT; CDR3aa: CASSYGGPNTEAFF
j_gene: TRBJ2-1; v_gene: TRBV30; d_gene: TRBD1; abundance: NA; CDR3nt: TGTGCCTGGAGTGTATGGAGAACCGGGACAGGGGTCCATGAGCAGTTCTTC; CDR3aa: CAWSVWRTGTGVHEQFF
j_gene: TRBJ2-1; v_gene: TRBV4-1; d_gene: NA; abundance: few; CDR3nt: TGCGCCAGCAGCCAAGAGGGTCCAGCGGTGAGCTCCTACAATGAGCAGTTCTTC; CDR3aa: CASSQEGPAVSSYNEQFF
j_gene: TRBJ2-1; v_gene: TRBV20-1; d_gene: TRBD1; abundance: NA; CDR3nt: TGCAGCTCACTGGGACAGGGGACAAGGAATGAGCAGTTCTTC; CDR3aa: CSSLGQGTRNEQFF
j_gene: TRBJ2-1; v_gene: TRBV11-3; d_gene: NA; abundance: many; CDR3nt: TGTGCCAGCAGCTTCAACAGCAATGAGCAGTTCTTC; CDR3aa: CASSFNSNEQFF
j_gene: TRBJ1-1; v_gene: TRBV7-2; d_gene: NA; abundance: many; CDR3nt: TGTGCCAGCAGCTTATCCGTTATGAACACTGAAGCTTTCTTT; CDR3aa: CASSLSVMNTEAFF
j_gene: TRBJ2-5; v_gene: TRBV9; d_gene: NA; abundance: NA; CDR3nt: TGTGCCAGCAGCGTGGCGGTAGGCCCAGAGACCCAGTACTTC; CDR3aa: CASSVAVGPETQYF
j_gene: TRBJ2-5; v_gene: TRBV5-6; d_gene: TRBD2; abundance: few; CDR3nt: TGTGCCAGCAGCTTGGCTGGTGCGGGAGAACAGACCCAGTACTTC; CDR3aa: CASSLAGAGEQTQYF
j_gene: TRBJ2-5; v_gene: TRBV14; d_gene: NA; abundance: NA; CDR3nt: TGTGCCAGCAGCCAAGTGGTCCAGCGTAAATCCCAATCGACCCAGTACTTC; CDR3aa: CASSQVVQRKSQSTQYF
j_gene: TRBJ1-4; v_gene: TRBV28; d_gene: NA; abundance: NA; CDR3nt: TGTGCCAGCAGTTTAGGGATGGCAGATGAAAAACTGTTTTTT; CDR3aa: CASSLGMADEKLFF
j_gene: TRBJ1-6; v_gene: TRBV7-2; d_gene: NA; abundance: many; CDR3nt: TGTGCCAGCAGCCCTGGGCTGGGCTCGTATTCACCCCTCCACTTT; CDR3aa: CASSPGLGSYSPLHF
j_gene: TRBJ1-2; v_gene: TRBV24-1; d_gene: NA; abundance: few; CDR3nt: TGTGCCACCAGTGACGGAAAATTTAACTATGGCTACACCTTC; CDR3aa: CATSDGKFNYGYTF
j_gene: TRBJ2-3; v_gene: TRBV5-6; d_gene: NA; abundance: NA; CDR3nt: TGTGCCAGCAGCTTGGACCGACCCTTTATGGGCGCAGATACGCAGTATTTT; CDR3aa: CASSLDRPFMGADTQYF